This paragraph reports one TCR beta chain. Antigen specificity is unknown. Produced via immunoSEQ multiplex PCR; TCRdb's table is partial and in-frame only. The sample records around 34,000 clones, almost 85% being singletons. This specimen comes from a study of STAT5B mutations in CD4+ large granular lymphocyte leukemia. The CDR3 loop spans 15 amino acids. CDR1 MNHEY and CDR2 SVGAGI come from the germline V gene. V shed 6 bases and J 0 bases; nucleotides not matched to a gene: 7. Study-wide points: Data were not HLA-matched across samples. Patient CD4-sorted repertoires stayed more clonal than healthy ones after leukemic-clone removal. Approximately 25% of private leukemic clonotypes occurred rarely in other patients' non-leukemic repertoires.

This TCR came from a human donor in good health. The specimen was CD4+ T cells from blood buffy coats. V gene TRBV6-5 combines with J gene TRBJ2-7, with 8 nucleotides matching TRBD2. The CDR3 DNA sequence: TGTGCCAGCAGAGAATTAGCGGGATACTCCTACGAGCAGTACTTC. Translated, it gives CASRELAGYSYEQYF.